There are a few counts of the clone carrying this T cell receptor beta chain. This entry belongs to a study of CD8+CD57+ T cells in acquired aplastic anemia. Individuals selected for sequencing had exhibited CD8+CD57+ cell expansion on flow cytometry. This CDR3 region has 16 residues. With 4 bases removed from V and 0 bases from J, the gap between germline ends came to 13 bases. The germline V gene has CDR1 MGHRA and CDR2 YSYEKL. Profiling of TCR beta VDJ combinations and CDR3 sequences used genomic DNA as template. TCRdb recomputed calls from the reads with MiXCR, one row per CDR3 protein. In the table there are hundreds of thousands of distinct CDR3 sequences, over 25% of which are singletons.

The origin of this receptor is a human donor with aplastic anemia. V usage is TRBV4-1 and J usage is TRBJ2-1; D may match TRBD1 or TRBD2 (5 bases each). Sequencing was performed on sorted CD4+, CD8+, or CD8+CD57+ T cells (not recorded which) from PBMCs. The CDR3 region is CASSPYGTSSYNEQFF. The CDR3, as DNA: TGCGCCAGCAGCCCCTACGGGACGAGCTCCTACAATGAGCAGTTCTTC.